This T cell receptor (beta chain) was recorded in a study of early T cells in non-severe SARS-CoV-2 infection. The TCR library protocol attached unique molecular identifiers to the individual cDNA molecules. TCRdb reprocessed the 5' RACE reads via MiXCR and lists one record per CDR3 protein. The repertoire has tens of thousands of distinct CDR3 sequences, over 11% of them found once; the top ten carry around 3%. This clonotype appeared many times. Its antigen is undetermined. General study points: In VDJdb matching, anti-spike CD8 responses were favored while private and CD4 specificities went missing.

This clonotype was sampled from an adult who was a healthcare worker with PCR-confirmed SARS-CoV-2 infection or an uninfected control (not recorded which). Material for sequencing was whole blood.

In DNA, the CDR3 is TGTGCTAGTGGTTTAAGCAACCGAGGCTACACCTTC. Translation: CASGLSNRGYTF. The chain joins TRBV12-5 to TRBJ1-2, with D uncertain. The CDR3 covers 12 residues. Trimming cost V 3 bases and J 8 bases, with 10 bases left between them. Germline CDR1 and CDR2: LGHNT and FRNRAP.